The clone carrying this TCR beta chain was recorded a few times. The CDR3 length is 15 residues. Germline CDR1 SGHTA, CDR2 FQGNSA. The ends lost 6 bases at V and 6 bases at J; junction bases unmatched: 3. These data originate in a study of blood T cell repertoires in COVID-19. Across the whole study: Sites in the United States, Italy and Spain provided acute and convalescent COVID-19 samples. T cells, B-cell-depleted T cells, or PBMCs provided the cDNA or gDNA that served as material.

Per the study methods: Amplified reference gene primers provided the basis for estimating nucleated cell counts. Data came from immunoSEQ multiplex PCR; TCRdb stores just in-frame clones and leaves some out. V, J and clone size were drawn from that table, and D and trimming were deduced from the DNA. The table includes 120,000 or so clones, approximately 82% detected once. The sample taken for sequencing was peripheral blood. This sequence originates from a woman aged 80 or older with acute or convalescent COVID-19. The chain joins TRBV7-2 to TRBJ2-2; 14 nucleotides line up with TRBD2. In nucleotides, the CDR3 is TGTGCCAGCAGGGCGGGACTAGCGGGAGCCGGGGAGCTGTTTTTT. Its translation is CASRAGLAGAGELFF.